This record covers a single T cell receptor (beta chain). Followed longitudinally, the Seattle patients had been enrolled during active infection. Repertoires were generated with immunoSEQ multiplex PCR, while TCRdb's copy carries only in-frame clones and drops some. The table records roughly 220,000 clones, roughly nine tenths of them present only once. The data were taken from a study of blood T cell repertoires in COVID-19. Looked up from germline, CDR1 is LNHDA and CDR2 is SQIVND (reference sequence). The germline V and J ends were trimmed by 3 bases and 0 bases, with 6 bases remaining between them. This CDR3 has 14 residues.

This clonotype was obtained from a woman aged 50 to 65 with COVID-19, enrolled during active disease. The chain recombines TRBV19 with TRBJ2-1; D remains ambiguous. The sequenced material came from peripheral blood. CDR3 DNA sequence: TGTGCCAGTAGTATTATCGGCTCCTACAATGAGCAGTTCTTC. Translating it yields CASSIIGSYNEQFF.